This T cell receptor beta chain is from a study of cytotoxic CD8 clonotypes in ibrutinib-treated CLL. The study, taken as a whole, reports: Upon ibrutinib response clonality rose, and upon progression it fell back toward baseline.

The table lists this clone with a few counts. What it binds is unknown. CDR3 length: 14 amino acids. The V end lost 2 bases, the J end lost 4 bases, and 12 bases lay between the germline ends. CDR1 and CDR2 (germline): KGHSH, LQKENI. Some clones are missing from TCRdb's copy, which holds only in-frame ones; the method was immunoSEQ multiplex PCR. Of 110,000 to 150,000 clones in the sample, approximately 75% were seen once. This sequence joins TRBV18 and TRBJ2-7; D remains unclear. The sample consisted of PBMCs, taken after 12 months of ibrutinib treatment. The receptor's source is a human donor with chronic lymphocytic leukemia. CDR3 DNA sequence: TGTGCCAGCTCACCAACGGTACGAGGTTACGAGCAGTACTTC. It yields the protein CASSPTVRGYEQYF.